These 32 T cell receptor beta chains came from one sample sequenced in a study of T cells of healthy individuals. TCRdb re-called the 5' RACE reads through MiXCR, storing one row per CDR3 protein. This sample yields fewer than 70,000 distinct CDR3 sequences, of which approximately 14% are seen a single time; about 16% belongs to the top ten. The source of these receptors is a human donor in good health.

In this sample, this clonotype turned up many times. The rearrangement links TRBV24-1 to TRBJ2-3; no firm D call. The CDR3 contains 16 residues. The germline V and J ends were trimmed by 1 base and 7 bases, with 17 bases remaining between them. In germline, CDR1 is KGHDR, CDR2 SFDVKD. The CDR3 spells CATSDLGVGTANTQYF. The CDR3 DNA reads TGTGCCACCAGTGATTTAGGCGTCGGTACCGCGAATACGCAGTATTTT.

The rearrangement joins TRBV3-1 to TRBJ2-5; TRBD2 matches 8 bases. Germline values: CDR1 LGHDT, CDR2 YNNKEL (reference sequence). Germline trimming cut 2 bases from V and 5 bases from J; bases unmatched to any gene: 7. CDR3 size: 15 residues. The CDR3 sequence is CASSQPGTRRETQYF. The CDR3 bases are TGTGCCAGCAGCCAACCCGGGACTAGGAGGGAGACCCAGTACTTC.

This clonotype was observed at least ten times. The chain links TRBV6-6 to TRBJ1-2; TRBD1 matches 9 bases. CDR1 and CDR2 (germline): MNHNY, SVGAGI (reference sequence). The trim removed 4 bases at V and 7 bases at J, leaving 10 bases unmatched. This CDR3 has 15 amino acids. The CDR3 spells CASSSSTGTGSGYTF. DNA of the CDR3: TGTGCCAGCAGTTCGTCGACCGGGACAGGGAGTGGCTACACCTTC.

This clonotype appeared many times. This chain joins TRBV29-1 and TRBJ2-2; the D gene is possibly TRBD1 (6 bases). CDR3 size: 13 residues. Looked up from germline, CDR1 is SQVTM and CDR2 is ANQGSEA. V lost 3 bases to trimming and J lost 1 base, with 6 bases between them. CDR3 coding DNA: TGCAGCGTTGACAGGGGGAACACCGGGGAGCTGTTTTTT. Residues: CSVDRGNTGELFF.

The CDR3 loop reads CASSLGQFPYNEQFF. The CDR3 DNA reads TGTGCCAGCAGCTTAGGACAGTTTCCCTACAATGAGCAGTTCTTC. J is TRBJ2-1 and V is TRBV7-9, with TRBD1 as a possible D gene (5 bases). This CDR3 region has 15 residues. V was cut by 1 base and J by 2 bases, with 9 bases left in between. The germline gives CDR1 SEHNR, CDR2 FQNEAQ (reference sequence).

This clonotype was picked up a small number of times. J is TRBJ1-4 and V is TRBV28; D might be TRBD1 (6 bases). The CDR3 has 15 residues. V lost 5 bases to trimming and J lost 7 bases, with 17 bases between them. CDR1 MDHEN and CDR2 SYDVKM come from the germline V gene. CDR3 in DNA: TGTGCCAGCAGTGGTAACAGGGTTCTGGGTGAAAAACTGTTTTTT. This gives the protein CASSGNRVLGEKLFF.

This clonotype occurred many times. The chain carries TRBV7-3 and TRBJ1-1; 7 nucleotides align to TRBD1. CDR1 SGHTA and CDR2 FQGTGA come from the germline V gene. V was pared by 6 bases and J by 2 bases, with 3 bases of the junction left unmatched. This CDR3 has 13 residues. CDR3 DNA: TGTGCCAGCAGTAGGGACAGCAACACTGAAGCTTTCTTT. Its protein product is CASSRDSNTEAFF.

This chain links TRBV10-2 with TRBJ1-1, with TRBD1 matching 7 bases. Germline assignment: CDR1 WSHSY and CDR2 SAAADI. Losses at the gene ends were 6 bases for V and 6 bases for J; bases not matched to a gene: 7. The CDR3 runs to 13 residues. The CDR3 here is CASRSDRLAEAFF. The CDR3 coding sequence is TGCGCCAGCAGATCGGACAGGTTGGCTGAAGCTTTCTTT.

This clonotype has only a few counts. CDR3 protein: CASSSTPTSGANVLTF. DNA of the CDR3: TGTGCCAGCAGCTCTACTCCGACCTCTGGGGCCAACGTCCTGACTTTC. The chain employs TRBV11-2 and TRBJ2-6; no reliable D call. The CDR3 is made up of 16 amino acids. CDR1 is SGHAT, CDR2 FQNNGV, per germline. The germline V and J ends were trimmed by 4 bases and 0 bases, with 10 bases remaining between them.

Ten or more counts support this clonotype. The chain combines TRBV20-1 with TRBJ2-1, with a tentative D call TRBD2 (6 bases). Trimming removed 3 bases from V and 9 bases from J, with 15 bases in between. The V gene's germline CDR1 is DFQATT and CDR2 SNEGSKA (reference sequence). This CDR3 has 13 residues. The CDR3 DNA sequence: TGCAGTGCTAGGAGGATGACTAGTGCTGAGCAGTTCTTC. This codes for CSARRMTSAEQFF.

There are many counts of this clonotype. V is TRBV29-1 and J is TRBJ1-1; 7 positions agree with TRBD1. Germline-derived CDR1 and CDR2 are SQVTM and ANQGSEA. The CDR3 runs to 13 residues. Trimming took 7 bases from V and 6 from J; bases not matched to a gene: 11. CDR3 loop: CSGIQGTDAEAFF. Written as DNA, the CDR3 is TGCAGCGGCATACAGGGGACTGACGCTGAAGCTTTCTTT.

V and J are TRBV5-5 and TRBJ2-5, with D perhaps matching TRBD1 (5 bases). This CDR3 has 14 residues. V was cut by 4 bases and J by 3 bases, with 13 bases left in between. Germline-derived CDR1 and CDR2 are SGHKS and YYEKEE (reference sequence). The chain's CDR3 is CASSALGAKETQYF. CDR3 DNA sequence: TGTGCCAGCAGCGCTCTAGGGGCCAAAGAGACCCAGTACTTC.

The genes are TRBV24-1 and TRBJ2-1; no clear D gene. The V end lost 3 bases, the J end lost 4 bases, and 3 bases lay between the germline ends. Germline CDR1 KGHDR, CDR2 SFDVKD. There are 12 residues in the CDR3. The CDR3 nucleotides are TGTGCCACCAGTGATCAGTACAATGAGCAGTTCTTC. Residues: CATSDQYNEQFF.

This clonotype was recorded many times. J is TRBJ1-1 and V is TRBV7-2, with D possibly matching TRBD1 (5 bases). Germline values: CDR1 SGHTA, CDR2 FQGNSA. V gave up 5 bases and J gave up 1 base, with 8 bases separating them. The CDR3 is 13 amino acids. Written as DNA, the CDR3 is TGTGCCAGCAGCGTCGACAGGAACACTGAAGCTTTCTTT. Protein: CASSVDRNTEAFF.

This clonotype was picked up many times. This chain joins TRBV4-3 and TRBJ1-1, with a tentative D call TRBD1 (5 bases). This CDR3 has 13 residues. Trimming shortened V by 3 bases and J by 1 base, and 6 bases separated the two germline ends. In germline, CDR1 is LGHNA, CDR2 YSLEER. The CDR3 region is CASSQGGNTEAFF. The CDR3 DNA sequence: TGCGCCAGCAGCCAGGGGGGGAACACTGAAGCTTTCTTT.

This clonotype was counted a few times. The rearrangement links TRBV6-1 to TRBJ2-7; TRBD1 agrees at 9 bases. CDR3 size: 15 residues. Losses at the gene ends were 5 bases for V and 5 bases for J; bases not matched to a gene: 10. Germline lookup yields CDR1 MNHNS and CDR2 SASEGT. The CDR3 DNA sequence: TGTGCCAGCAGTTACGCGGGACAGGGCTTGGACGAGCAGTACTTC. Translating it yields CASSYAGQGLDEQYF.

To note about this clonotype: A clone one base away is much larger, so this may be a read error. The chain uses TRBV4-1 and TRBJ2-7; D is undetermined. The CDR3 is 16 residues long. The V gene's germline CDR1 is MGHRA and CDR2 YSYEKL. Trimming stripped 2 bases from V and 2 bases from J, with 16 bases between. The CDR3 nucleotides are TGCGCCAGCAGCCAATACTACAGCGAGAGAGCCTACGAGCAGTACTTC. The encoded protein is CASSQYYSERAYEQYF.

Points on this clonotype: A much larger clone sits a single nucleotide away, making a read error possible. The V call is TRBV7-2, the J call TRBJ2-5, with a possible D match to TRBD2 (6 bases). The V and J ends lost 5 bases and 5 bases respectively, with 21 bases between them. The CDR3 loop spans 16 amino acids. Germline V gives CDR1 SGHTA, CDR2 FQGNSA. The CDR3 DNA reads as TGTGCCAGCAGCCAGTCGGGCGGGGTGGTTTATGAGACCCAGTACTTC. Translated: CASSQSGGVVYETQYF.

This clonotype was counted many times. The chain couples TRBV20-1 to TRBJ2-3; D is undetermined. Trimming left V 3 bases short and J 4 bases short, with 17 bases between. Germline lookup yields CDR1 DFQATT and CDR2 SNEGSKA (reference sequence). CDR3 length: 15 residues. CDR3 sequence: CSASFGGTVADTQYF. As DNA, the CDR3 is TGCAGTGCTAGCTTCGGCGGAACCGTCGCAGATACGCAGTATTTT.

This clonotype was counted ten times or more. The gene calls are TRBV3-1 and TRBJ1-1; D is unclear. Trimming removed 4 bases at V and 2 bases at J, with 8 bases between. The germline V gene encodes CDR1 LGHDT and CDR2 YNNKEL (reference sequence). This CDR3 has 13 amino acids. The CDR3 nucleotides read TGTGCCAGCAGCCCCCAGGCTAACACTGAAGCTTTCTTT. Its translation: CASSPQANTEAFF.

The genes are TRBV5-1 and TRBJ1-6; TRBD1 aligns across 7 bases. This CDR3 spans 14 amino acids. V shed 3 bases and J 7 bases; nucleotides not matched to a gene: 4. CDR1 is SGHRS and CDR2 is YFSETQ in the germline V gene. CDR3 in DNA: TGCGCCAGCAGCTCGGAGACAGGGAATTCACCCCTCCACTTT. This sequence encodes CASSSETGNSPLHF.

The chain has TRBV4-3 and TRBJ2-1, with 7 bases fitting TRBD1. With 0 bases clipped from V and 7 bases from J, the junction kept 9 bases outside the gene matches. Germline V gene data show CDR1 as LGHNA and CDR2 as YSLEER. The CDR3 has 16 amino acids. In nucleotides, the CDR3 is TGCGCCAGCAGCCAAGATGAGGCCAGGGGGACAAATGAGCAGTTCTTC. It encodes CASSQDEARGTNEQFF.

This chain connects TRBV6-5 to TRBJ2-3; 10 positions agree with TRBD1. The germline CDR1 and CDR2 sequences are MNHEY and SVGAGI. The V and J ends lost 2 bases and 7 bases, in that order; junction bases with no gene match: 9. This CDR3 has 16 amino acids. The CDR3 reads CASSYVPTGGMYTQYF. In DNA, the CDR3 is TGTGCCAGCAGTTACGTTCCGACAGGGGGCATGTATACGCAGTATTTT.

This clonotype turned up a few times. The chain couples TRBV6-1 to TRBJ2-7; possibly TRBD1 for D (6 bases). Germline CDR1 reads MNHNS; CDR2 reads SASEGT. The CDR3 totals 14 residues. Trimming stripped 7 bases from V and 7 bases from J, with 20 bases between. Written as DNA, the CDR3 is TGTGCCAGCAACAAACAGGGCCCGATGGAGGAGCAGTACTTC. Translated: CASNKQGPMEEQYF.

This clonotype was detected only a few times. The chain employs TRBV5-1 and TRBJ2-3; D may be TRBD1 or TRBD2 (5 bases each). The V and J ends lost 7 bases and 0 bases respectively, with 18 bases between them. This CDR3 has 16 residues. Germline V gene lookup returns CDR1 SGHRS and CDR2 YFSETQ. The CDR3 region has the DNA TGCGCCAGCTGCCGGGGCCTAGAGAAAAGCACAGATACGCAGTATTTT. Translating gives CASCRGLEKSTDTQYF.

There are a few counts of this clonotype. The chain joins TRBV7-2 to TRBJ1-5; 7 bases agree with TRBD1. V was pared by 5 bases and J by 6 bases, with 10 bases of the junction left unmatched. This CDR3 is 15 amino acids long. CDR1 is SGHTA, CDR2 FQGNSA, per germline. The CDR3 region is CASSDGGGGFQPQHF. The CDR3 DNA follows: TGTGCCAGCAGCGACGGAGGGGGCGGGTTTCAGCCCCAGCATTTT.

V usage is TRBV7-9 and J usage is TRBJ2-5; 10 bases agree with TRBD2. The CDR3 has 15 residues. Germline values: CDR1 SEHNR, CDR2 FQNEAQ (reference sequence). The trim removed 2 bases at V and 3 bases at J, leaving 3 bases unmatched. The CDR3 DNA reads TGTGCCAGCAGCTTAAGCCTAGCGGGAGAAGAGACCCAGTACTTC. Protein: CASSLSLAGEETQYF.

This clonotype was counted many times. The rearrangement uses TRBV30 and TRBJ2-1; the D is unclear. Trimming shortened V by 4 bases and J by 1 base, and 8 bases separated the two germline ends. The CDR3 has 13 residues. Germline V gene sequence: CDR1 GTSNPN, CDR2 SVGIG (reference sequence). CDR3 nucleotides: TGTGCCTGGAACGGCGCGTCCTACAATGAGCAGTTCTTC. It yields the protein CAWNGASYNEQFF. The entire variable domain, with the rest obtained from reference TRBV30 and TRBJ2-1, is as follows: SQTIHQWPATLVQPVGSPLSLECTVEGTSNPNLYWYRQAAGRGLQLLFYSVGIGQISSEVPQNLSASRPQDRQFILSSKKLLLSDSGFYLCAWNGASYNEQFFGPGTRLTVL.

CDR3 DNA sequence: TGCAGTGCCCCGCGTGGATACGAGCAGTACTTC. Translated: CSAPRGYEQYF. The chain couples TRBV20-1 to TRBJ2-7; no definite D call. The CDR3 is 11 residues long. CDR1 and CDR2 (germline): DFQATT, SNEGSKA (reference sequence). Trimming removed 6 bases at V and 4 bases at J, with 10 bases between.

This clonotype was seen repeatedly, ten times or more. V gene TRBV20-1 combines with J gene TRBJ1-3; perhaps TRBD1 as D (6 bases). CDR1 is DFQATT and CDR2 is SNEGSKA in the germline V gene (reference sequence). V was pared by 5 bases and J by 4 bases, with 27 bases between. The CDR3 extends over 18 amino acids. Here the CDR3 DNA reads TGCAGTGCTCCCTCCTTAGCGACAGGCACAGGAATCGGAAACACCATATATTTT. Encoded protein: CSAPSLATGTGIGNTIYF.

The table lists this clonotype with many counts. The chain carries TRBV10-2 and TRBJ2-7, with a weak D call TRBD2 (6 bases). The ends were cut back, 6 bases at V and 0 bases at J, with 12 bases in the middle. From germline, CDR1 is WSHSY and CDR2 SAAADI. CDR3 size: 14 residues. CDR3 amino acids: CASRVVADSYEQYF. CDR3 in DNA: TGCGCCAGCAGGGTGGTAGCGGACTCCTACGAGCAGTACTTC.

Many counts were recorded for this clonotype. The rearrangement uses TRBV2 and TRBJ1-1, with D uncertain. The CDR3 is 10 amino acids. Trimming shortened V by 8 bases and J by 4 bases, and 5 bases separated the two germline ends. The germline V gene encodes CDR1 SNHLY and CDR2 FYNNEI. CDR3 in amino acids: CASRGTEAFF. CDR3 bases: TGTGCCAGCCGAGGCACTGAAGCTTTCTTT.